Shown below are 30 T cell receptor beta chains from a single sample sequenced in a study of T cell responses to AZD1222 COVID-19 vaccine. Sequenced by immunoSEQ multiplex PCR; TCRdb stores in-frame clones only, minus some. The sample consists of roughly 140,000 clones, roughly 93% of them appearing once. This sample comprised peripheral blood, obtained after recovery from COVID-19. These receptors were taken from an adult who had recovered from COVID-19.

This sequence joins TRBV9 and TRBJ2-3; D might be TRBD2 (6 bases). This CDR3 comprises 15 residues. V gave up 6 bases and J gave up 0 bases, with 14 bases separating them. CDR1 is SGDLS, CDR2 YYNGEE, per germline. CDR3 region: CASNSVGGSTDTQYF. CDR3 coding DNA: TGTGCCAGCAACTCCGTTGGAGGGAGCACAGATACGCAGTATTTT.

The CDR3 region has the DNA TGTGCCAGTAGTACTCGCGGACGTACAGGGGGCGGAGGTAGCAATCAGCCCCAGCATTTT. It specifies CASSTRGRTGGGGSNQPQHF. The rearrangement links TRBV19 to TRBJ1-5; 9 bases agree with TRBD1. V lost 4 bases and J lost 0; bases outside the gene matches: 16. CDR3 length: 20 residues. The germline V gene has CDR1 LNHDA and CDR2 SQIVND (reference sequence).

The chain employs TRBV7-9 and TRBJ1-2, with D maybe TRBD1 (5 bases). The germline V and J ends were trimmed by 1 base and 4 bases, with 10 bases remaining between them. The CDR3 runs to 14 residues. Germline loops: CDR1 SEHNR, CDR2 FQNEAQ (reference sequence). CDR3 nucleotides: TGTGCCAGCAGCTTAGTAGGGGAAGTCTATGGCTACACCTTC. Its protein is CASSLVGEVYGYTF.

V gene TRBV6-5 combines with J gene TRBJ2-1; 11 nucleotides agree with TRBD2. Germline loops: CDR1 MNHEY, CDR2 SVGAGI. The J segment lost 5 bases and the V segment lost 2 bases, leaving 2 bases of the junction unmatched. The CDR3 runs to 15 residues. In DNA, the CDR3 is TGTGCCAGCAGTTACAGACTAGCGGGACACAATGAGCAGTTCTTC. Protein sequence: CASSYRLAGHNEQFF.

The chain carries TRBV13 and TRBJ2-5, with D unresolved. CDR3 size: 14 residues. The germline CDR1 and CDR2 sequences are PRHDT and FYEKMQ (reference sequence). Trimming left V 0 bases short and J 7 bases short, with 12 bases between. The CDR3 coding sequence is TGTGCCAGCAGCTTAGGGCAAAGGGAAAGGACCCAGTACTTC. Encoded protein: CASSLGQRERTQYF.

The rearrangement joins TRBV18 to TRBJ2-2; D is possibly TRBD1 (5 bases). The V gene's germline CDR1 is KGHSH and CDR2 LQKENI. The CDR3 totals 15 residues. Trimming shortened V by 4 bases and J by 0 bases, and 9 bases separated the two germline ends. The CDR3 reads CASSQGSANTGELFF. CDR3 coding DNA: TGTGCCAGCTCACAGGGGTCCGCGAACACCGGGGAGCTGTTTTTT. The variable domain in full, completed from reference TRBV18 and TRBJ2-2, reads NAGVMQNPRHLVRRRGQEARLRCSPMKGHSHVYWYRQLPEEGLKFMVYLQKENIIDESGMPKERFSAEFPKEGPSILRIQQVVRGDSAAYFCASSQGSANTGELFFGEGSRLTVL.

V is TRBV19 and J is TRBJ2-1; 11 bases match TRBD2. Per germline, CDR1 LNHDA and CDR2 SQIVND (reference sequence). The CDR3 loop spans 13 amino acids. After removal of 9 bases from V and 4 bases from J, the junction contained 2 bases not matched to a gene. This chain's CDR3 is CASGTSGYNEQFF. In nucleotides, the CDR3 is TGTGCCAGCGGGACTAGCGGATACAATGAGCAGTTCTTC.

CDR3 protein: CSVLGGGLYEQYF. CDR3 in DNA: TGCAGCGTTCTTGGGGGGGGTCTCTACGAGCAGTACTTC. The V and J genes are TRBV29-1 and TRBJ2-7; 7 bases fit TRBD2. The trim removed 5 bases at V and 3 bases at J, leaving 7 bases unmatched. The CDR3 is 13 amino acids. The V gene's germline CDR1 is SQVTM and CDR2 ANQGSEA.

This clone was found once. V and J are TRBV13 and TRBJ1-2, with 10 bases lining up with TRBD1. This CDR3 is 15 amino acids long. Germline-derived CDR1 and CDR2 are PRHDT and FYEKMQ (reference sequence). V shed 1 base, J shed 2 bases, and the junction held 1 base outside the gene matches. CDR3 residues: CASSLAGQGNYGYTF. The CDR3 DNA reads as TGTGCCAGCAGCTTAGCGGGACAGGGGAACTATGGCTACACCTTC. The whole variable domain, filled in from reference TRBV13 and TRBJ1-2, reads AAGVIQSPRHLIKEKRETATLKCYPIPRHDTVYWYQQGPGQDPQFLISFYEKMQSDKGSIPDRFSAQQFSDYHSELNMSSLELGDSALYFCASSLAGQGNYGYTFGSGTRLTVV.

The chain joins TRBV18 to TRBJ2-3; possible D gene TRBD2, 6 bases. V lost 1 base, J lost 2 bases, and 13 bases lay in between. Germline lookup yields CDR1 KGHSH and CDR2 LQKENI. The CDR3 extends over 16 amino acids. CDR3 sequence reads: CASSPRVGLDTDTQYF. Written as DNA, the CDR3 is TGTGCCAGCTCACCACGGGTGGGACTCGACACAGATACGCAGTATTTT.

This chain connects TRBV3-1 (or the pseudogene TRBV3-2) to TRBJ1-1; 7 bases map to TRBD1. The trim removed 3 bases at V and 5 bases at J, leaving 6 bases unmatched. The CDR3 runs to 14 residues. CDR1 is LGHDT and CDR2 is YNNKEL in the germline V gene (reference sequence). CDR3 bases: TGTGCCAGCAGCCAGGGACAGAGGGGGACTGAAGCTTTCTTT. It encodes CASSQGQRGTEAFF.

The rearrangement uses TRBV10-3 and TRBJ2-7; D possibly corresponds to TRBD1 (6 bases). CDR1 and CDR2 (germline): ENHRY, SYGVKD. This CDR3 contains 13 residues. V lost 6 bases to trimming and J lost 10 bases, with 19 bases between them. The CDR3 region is CAIRTGTKNPQYF. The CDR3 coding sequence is TGTGCCATCAGAACAGGGACAAAAAACCCCCAGTACTTC.

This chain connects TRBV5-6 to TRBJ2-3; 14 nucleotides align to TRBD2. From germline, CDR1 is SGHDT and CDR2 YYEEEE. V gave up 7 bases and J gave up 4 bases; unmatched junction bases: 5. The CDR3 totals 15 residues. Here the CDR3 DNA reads TGTGCCAGCGATGGGACTAGCGGGAGATCAGATACGCAGTATTTT. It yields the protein CASDGTSGRSDTQYF.

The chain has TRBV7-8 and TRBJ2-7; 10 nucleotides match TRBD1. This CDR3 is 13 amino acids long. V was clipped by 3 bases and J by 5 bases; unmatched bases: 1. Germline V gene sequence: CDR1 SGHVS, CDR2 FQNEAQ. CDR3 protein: CASSLTGGDEQYF. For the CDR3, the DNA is TGTGCCAGCAGCTTGACAGGGGGCGACGAGCAGTACTTC.

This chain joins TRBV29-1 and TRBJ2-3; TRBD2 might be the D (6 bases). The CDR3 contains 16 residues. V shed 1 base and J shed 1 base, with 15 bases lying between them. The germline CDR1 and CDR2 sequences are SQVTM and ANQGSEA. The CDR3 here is CSVEGRNGGGTDTQYF. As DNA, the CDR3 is TGCAGCGTTGAAGGACGGAACGGGGGTGGCACAGATACGCAGTATTTT.

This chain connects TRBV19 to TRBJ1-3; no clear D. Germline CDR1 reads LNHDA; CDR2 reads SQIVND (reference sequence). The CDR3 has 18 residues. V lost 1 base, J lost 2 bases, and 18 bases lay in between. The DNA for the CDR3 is TGTGCCAGTAGTATAGGACGGACGAGCGTTCTGGCTGGAAACACCATATATTTT. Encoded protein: CASSIGRTSVLAGNTIYF.

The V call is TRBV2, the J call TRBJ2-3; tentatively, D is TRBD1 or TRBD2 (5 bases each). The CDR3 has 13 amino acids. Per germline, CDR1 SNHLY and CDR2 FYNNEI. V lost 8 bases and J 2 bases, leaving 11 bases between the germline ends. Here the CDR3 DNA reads TGTGCCAGCCTGGGGGTTAACACAGATACGCAGTATTTT. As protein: CASLGVNTDTQYF.

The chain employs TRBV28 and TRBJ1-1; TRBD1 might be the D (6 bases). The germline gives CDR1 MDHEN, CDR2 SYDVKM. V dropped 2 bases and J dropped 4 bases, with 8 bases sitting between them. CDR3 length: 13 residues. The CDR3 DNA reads TGTGCCAGCAGTTTAAGCAGGGGCACTGAAGCTTTCTTT. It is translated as CASSLSRGTEAFF.

The CDR3 sequence is CASSLEGQETNEQFF. CDR3 nucleotides: TGCGCCAGCAGCTTGGAGGGACAGGAAACGAATGAGCAGTTCTTC. The chain is built from TRBV5-1 and TRBJ2-1, with 8 bases fitting TRBD1. The length of the CDR3 is 15 residues. V shed 0 bases and J 7 bases; nucleotides not matched to a gene: 6. Germline CDR1 and CDR2: SGHRS and YFSETQ.

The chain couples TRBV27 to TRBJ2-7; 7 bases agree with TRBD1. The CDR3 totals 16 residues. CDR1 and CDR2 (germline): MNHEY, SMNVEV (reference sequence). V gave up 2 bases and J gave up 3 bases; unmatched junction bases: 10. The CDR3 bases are TGTGCCAGCAGTTTACTCGGGATCGGACAGGACTACGAGCAGTACTTC. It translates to CASSLLGIGQDYEQYF.

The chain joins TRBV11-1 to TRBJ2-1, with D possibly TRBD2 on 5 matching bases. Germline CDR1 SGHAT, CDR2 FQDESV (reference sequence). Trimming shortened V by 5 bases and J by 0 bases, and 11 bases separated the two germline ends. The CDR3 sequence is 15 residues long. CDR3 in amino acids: CASSTTRSSYNEQFF. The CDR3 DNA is TGTGCCAGCAGCACAACTAGAAGCTCCTACAATGAGCAGTTCTTC.

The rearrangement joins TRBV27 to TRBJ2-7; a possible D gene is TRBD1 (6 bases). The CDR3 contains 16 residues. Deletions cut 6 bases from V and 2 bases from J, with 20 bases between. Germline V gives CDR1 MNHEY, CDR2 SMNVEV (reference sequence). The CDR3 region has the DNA TGTGCCAGCAGCCCAAGGCACCGGGACACTCCCTACGAGCAGTACTTC. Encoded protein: CASSPRHRDTPYEQYF.

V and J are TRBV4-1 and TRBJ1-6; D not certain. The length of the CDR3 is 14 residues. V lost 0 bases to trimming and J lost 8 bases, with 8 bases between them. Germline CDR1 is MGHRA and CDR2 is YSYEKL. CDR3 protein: CASSQDWRDSPLHF. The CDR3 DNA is TGCGCCAGCAGCCAAGATTGGCGGGATTCACCCCTCCACTTT.

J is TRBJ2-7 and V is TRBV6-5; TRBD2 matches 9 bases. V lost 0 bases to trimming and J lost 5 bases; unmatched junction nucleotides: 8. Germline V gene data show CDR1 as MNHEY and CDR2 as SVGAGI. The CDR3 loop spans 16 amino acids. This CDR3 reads CASSYSNRLAVDEQYF. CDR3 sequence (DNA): TGTGCCAGCAGTTACTCCAATCGACTAGCGGTCGACGAGCAGTACTTC.

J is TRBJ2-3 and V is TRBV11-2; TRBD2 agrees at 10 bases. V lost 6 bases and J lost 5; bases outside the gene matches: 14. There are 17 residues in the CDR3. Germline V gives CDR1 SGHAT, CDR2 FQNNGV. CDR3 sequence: CASSPSAGGEKEDTQYF. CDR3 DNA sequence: TGTGCCAGCAGTCCTTCAGCGGGAGGGGAGAAGGAAGATACGCAGTATTTT.

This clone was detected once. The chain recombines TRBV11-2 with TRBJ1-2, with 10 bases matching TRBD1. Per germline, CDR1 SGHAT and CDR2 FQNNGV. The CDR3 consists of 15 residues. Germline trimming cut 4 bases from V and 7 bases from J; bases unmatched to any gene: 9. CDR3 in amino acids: CASSSTGTGAFGYTF. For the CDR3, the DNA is TGTGCCAGCAGCTCTACCGGGACAGGGGCATTTGGCTACACCTTC.

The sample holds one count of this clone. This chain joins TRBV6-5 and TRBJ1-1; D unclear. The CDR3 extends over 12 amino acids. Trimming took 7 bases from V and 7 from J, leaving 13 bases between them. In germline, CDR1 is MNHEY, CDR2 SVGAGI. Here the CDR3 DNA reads TGTGCCAGCATAAGGGAGGAGAGTGAAGCTTTCTTT. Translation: CASIREESEAFF.

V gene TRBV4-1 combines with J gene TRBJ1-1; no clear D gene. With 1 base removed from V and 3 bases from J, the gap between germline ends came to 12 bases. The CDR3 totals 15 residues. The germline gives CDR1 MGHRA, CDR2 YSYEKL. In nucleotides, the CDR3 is TGCGCCAGCAGCCAAGTCCACGACACCGACACTGAAGCTTTCTTT. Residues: CASSQVHDTDTEAFF.

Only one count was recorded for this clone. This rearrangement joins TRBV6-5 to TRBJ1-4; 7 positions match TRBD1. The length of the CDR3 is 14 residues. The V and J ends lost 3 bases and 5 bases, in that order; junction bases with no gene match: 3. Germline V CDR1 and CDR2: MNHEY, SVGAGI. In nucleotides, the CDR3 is TGTGCCAGCAGTTATGACAGGGCAAATGAAAAACTGTTTTTT. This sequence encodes CASSYDRANEKLFF.

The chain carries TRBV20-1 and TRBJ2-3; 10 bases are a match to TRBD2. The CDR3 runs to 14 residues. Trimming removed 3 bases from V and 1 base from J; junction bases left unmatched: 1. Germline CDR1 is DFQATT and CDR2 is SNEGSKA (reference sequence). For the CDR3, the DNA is TGCAGTGCTAGTCTAGCGGGGGGCACAGATACGCAGTATTTT. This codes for CSASLAGGTDTQYF.